Listed below are T cell receptor beta chains from one sample, sequenced in a study of regulatory T cells in long-lasting Graves disease. One entry per CDR3 protein results from TCRdb running MiXCR on the multiplex PCR reads. This table holds about 430,000 distinct CDR3 sequences, roughly 23% found once. The specimen comprised peripheral blood mononuclear cells (PBMCs), sampled when the disease was refractory, from a patient treated with antithyroid drugs. The receptor source for this set is a female donor with Graves disease. The CDR3 runs from the conserved cysteine through the conserved F or W. A D gene is named only where the DNA matches it firmly. Not every row has a clone size; where given, it reads once, few, many or a size class.

d_gene | j_gene | abundance | v_gene | CDR3nt | CDR3aa
TRBD2 | TRBJ2-7 | - | TRBV9 | TGTGCCAGCAGCGAGGGACTAGCGGGAGGCCAAAACGAGCAGTACTTC | CASSEGLAGGQNEQYF
- | TRBJ1-1 | - | TRBV29-1 | TGCAGCGTTGCTGCGGGTTTTGGATTCCCGAACACTGAAGCTTTCTTT | CSVAAGFGFPNTEAFF
TRBD1 | TRBJ1-5 | many | TRBV28 | TGTGCCAGCAGCGACTCCAGTACCGGGACAGGGGGTCAGCCCCAGCATTTT | CASSDSSTGTGGQPQHF
TRBD1 | TRBJ2-2 | few | TRBV20-1 | TGCAGTGCTAGAGACGAAAAAGGGACAGGGGGCTACGGCGGGGAGCTGTTTTTT | CSARDEKGTGGYGGELFF
- | TRBJ1-5 | many | TRBV20-1 | TGCAGTGCTATCCGGACAGTGAGCAATCAGCCCCAGCATTTT | CSAIRTVSNQPQHF
- | TRBJ2-3 | once | TRBV28 | TGTGCCAGCAGTCGAGAGGAAATGGGCGGCACAGATACGCAGTATTTT | CASSREEMGGTDTQYF
TRBD1 | TRBJ1-2 | many | TRBV5-6 | TGTGCCAGCAGCGCACAGGGGCCTAACTATGGCTACACCTTC | CASSAQGPNYGYTF
TRBD1 | TRBJ1-6 | - | TRBV6-1 | TGTGCCAGCACTGCAGGAGGGGGCTCCTATAATTCACTCCTCCACTTT | CASTAGGGSYNSLLHF
- | TRBJ2-6 | many | TRBV6-1 | TGTGCCAGCAGTGAGAGGTCTTCTGGGGCCAACGTCCTGACTTTC | CASSERSSGANVLTF
- | TRBJ1-2 | few | TRBV4-1 | TGCGCCAGCAGCCAAGCCTCAGGCGGGGACTATGGCTACACCTTC | CASSQASGGDYGYTF
TRBD2 | TRBJ2-7 | - | TRBV29-1 | TGCAGCGTTGAGGGAGCGGGACCAAGGACCTACGAGCAGTACTTC | CSVEGAGPRTYEQYF
- | TRBJ1-5 | many | TRBV7-2 | TGTGCCAGCAGCTTAGTGGGCCGGGGTCAGCCCCAGCATTTT | CASSLVGRGQPQHF
TRBD2 | TRBJ2-2 | few | TRBV5-1 | TGCGCCAGCAGCTTGGAACTAGCGGGAGGGCCCGCGAACACCGGGGAGCTGTTTTTT | CASSLELAGGPANTGELFF
- | TRBJ2-7 | many | TRBV12-3/TRBV12-4 | TGTGCCAGCAGCTGGACACAGGACGAGCAGTACTTC | CASSWTQDEQYF
- | TRBJ1-2 | few | TRBV5-1 | TGCGCCAGCAGCTTGGGGGACCAGGCTTCCTATGGCTACACCTTC | CASSLGDQASYGYTF
- | TRBJ2-3 | - | TRBV11-2 | TGTGCCAGCAGCTTAGATCTGGTTGGATCAGATACGCAGTATTTT | CASSLDLVGSDTQYF
- | TRBJ2-7 | many | TRBV12-3/TRBV12-4 | TGTGCCAGCAGTTTATTGATCTACGAGCAGTACTTC | CASSLLIYEQYF
TRBD2 | TRBJ2-1 | - | TRBV7-8 | TGTGCCAGCAGCTTAGGACTAGCGGGAAGGAATGAGCAGTTCTTC | CASSLGLAGRNEQFF
TRBD2 | TRBJ2-7 | - | TRBV29-1 | TGCAGCGCGTCGGGGGGGGAGGGCCTCTACGAGCAGTACTTC | CSASGGEGLYEQYF
- | TRBJ1-3 | many | TRBV6-9 | TGTGCCAGCAGTTACTTGGTGGGACACTCTGGAAACACCATATATTTT | CASSYLVGHSGNTIYF
TRBD2 | TRBJ2-1 | - | TRBV6-1 | TGTGCCAGCAGCCGTCTGGCTAGCGGGAGGTCCAATGAGCAGTTCTTC | CASSRLASGRSNEQFF
TRBD2 | TRBJ2-7 | few | TRBV5-6 | TGTGCCAGCAGCTATGGGGGGCGACTAGCGGGCCGTTCAGATCGCGAGCAGTACTTC | CASSYGGRLAGRSDREQYF
- | TRBJ2-7 | few | TRBV10-2 | TGCGCCAGCAGGCAGGGAGAGCAGTACTTC | CASRQGEQYF
- | TRBJ2-2 | - | TRBV7-9 | TGTGCCAGCAGCTTAGACTCTACAAAAGGCGGGGAGCTGTTTTTT | CASSLDSTKGGELFF
- | TRBJ2-5 | - | TRBV14 | TGTGCCAGCAGCCAAGTGCCCGCCGATGGGGAGACCCGGTACTTC | CASSQVPADGETRYF
- | TRBJ2-5 | many | TRBV2 | TGTGCCAGCAGGGTTCTTCCTGCAGAGACCCAGTACTTC | CASRVLPAETQYF
- | TRBJ2-1 | - | TRBV20-1 | TGCAGTGCCGCGGGATCGGTCAGTTTAAGGGAGCAGTTCTTC | CSAAGSVSLREQFF
- | TRBJ2-6 | - | TRBV19 | TGTGCCAGTAGTACCACGGGGAGCTCTGGGGCCAACGTCCTGACTTTC | CASSTTGSSGANVLTF
- | TRBJ1-1 | few | TRBV19 | TGTGCCAGTAGTATGTCGACAGGGAACACTGAAGCTTTCTTT | CASSMSTGNTEAFF
- | TRBJ1-1 | many | TRBV28 | TGTGCCAGCAGTTCGGACGGGGGAGGCTTAAAAGCTTTCTTT | CASSSDGGGLKAFF
- | TRBJ2-3 | - | TRBV12-3/TRBV12-4 | TGTGCCAGCAGCGCTGAACGGGACACTAGCACAGATACGCAGTATTTT | CASSAERDTSTDTQYF
- | TRBJ2-5 | many | TRBV28 | TGTGCCAGCAGCCCTAACATCAGCTGGCAGACCCAGTACTTC | CASSPNISWQTQYF